The 32 T cell receptor beta chains below all came from one sample that was sequenced in a study of cytomegalovirus exposure and HLA in healthy donors (dated by TCRdb to between 2016 and 2019). The library was prepared using the immunoSEQ multiplex PCR assay. A mixture of 60 forward primers for TCR Vbeta segments and 13 reverse primers for TCR Jbeta segments was used in the multiplex PCR. Here the immuneACCESS table is served through TCRdb, limited to in-frame sequences with V and J called. Missing clones are a known gap in these copies; in checked studies unresolved V genes cover under half, and the rest lacks a known reason. Within this sample are 170,000 or so clones, with approximately 84% of them counted one time only. 4.8% of the sample rests with the top ten. Specimen: PBMCs. Receptor source: a man aged 18 to 29 in good health and CMV-seronegative.

The V gene is TRBV7-9, the J gene TRBJ2-1; 14 positions agree with TRBD2. CDR3 length equals 18 residues. J lost 9 bases, V lost 5 bases, and 15 bases had no gene match. The germline V gene encodes CDR1 SEHNR and CDR2 FQNEAQ (reference sequence). The CDR3 DNA follows: TGTGCCAGCAGCCCTTGGGCGGGACTAGCGGGAGATCAAGGTGAGCAGTTCTTC. Its protein is CASSPWAGLAGDQGEQFF.

V gene TRBV6-6 combines with J gene TRBJ1-1; the D gene is possibly TRBD1 (5 bases). The length of the CDR3 is 13 residues. Trimming removed 1 base from V and 5 bases from J, with 8 bases in between. The V gene's germline CDR1 is MNHNY and CDR2 SVGAGI (reference sequence). This CDR3 is CASSYYKGTEAFF. In DNA form, the CDR3 reads TGTGCCAGCAGTTACTATAAGGGGACTGAAGCTTTCTTT.

The V and J genes are TRBV6-1 and TRBJ2-7; 7 bases fit TRBD1. The germline V gene has CDR1 MNHNS and CDR2 SASEGT. The length of the CDR3 is 15 residues. After removal of 6 bases from V and 3 bases from J, the junction contained 11 bases not matched to a gene. The CDR3 nucleotides are TGTGCCAGCAGCCCAACAGGGGTTGGACACTACGAGCAGTACTTC. Its protein product is CASSPTGVGHYEQYF.

V gene TRBV5-6 combines with J gene TRBJ2-5; D possibly corresponds to TRBD2 (5 bases). There are 14 residues in the CDR3. Germline V gene sequence: CDR1 SGHDT, CDR2 YYEEEE. V was pared by 4 bases and J by 6 bases, with 16 bases between. The CDR3 DNA is TGTGCCAGCAGCCAAGGACTCGTCGAGCAGACCCAGTACTTC. This gives the protein CASSQGLVEQTQYF.

J is TRBJ2-3 and V is TRBV7-9; 8 bases agree with TRBD2. CDR1 SEHNR and CDR2 FQNEAQ come from the germline V gene (reference sequence). With 0 bases clipped from V and 3 bases from J, the junction kept 5 bases outside the gene matches. The CDR3 has 16 amino acids. This CDR3 reads CASSLALREGTDTQYF. For the CDR3, the DNA is TGTGCCAGCAGCTTAGCGCTCCGGGAGGGGACAGATACGCAGTATTTT.

J is TRBJ2-1 and V is TRBV7-6, with 8 bases that match TRBD1. CDR1 is SGHVS and CDR2 is FNYEAQ in the germline V gene. This CDR3 contains 16 residues. Germline trimming cut 4 bases from V and 6 bases from J; bases unmatched to any gene: 11. CDR3 in amino acids: CASSSRAGGPGNEQFF. The CDR3 DNA is TGTGCCAGCAGCTCGCGGGCAGGGGGCCCCGGCAATGAGCAGTTCTTC. The complete variable domain, with remaining parts taken from reference TRBV7-6 and TRBJ2-1, reads GAGVSQSPRYKVTKRGQDVALRCDPISGHVSLYWYRQALGQGPEFLTYFNYEAQQDKSGLPNDRFSAERPEGSISTLTIQRTEQRDSAMYRCASSSRAGGPGNEQFFGPGTRLTVL.

The gene calls are TRBV5-1 and TRBJ2-7; 11 bases are a match to TRBD2. The CDR3 covers 16 residues. Trimming removed 0 bases from V and 5 bases from J; junction bases left unmatched: 7. Germline V gives CDR1 SGHRS, CDR2 YFSETQ. CDR3 loop: CASSLVSSGRLDEQYF. For the CDR3, the DNA is TGCGCCAGCAGCTTGGTTTCTAGCGGGAGGTTGGACGAGCAGTACTTC.

The count of this clone is one. V usage is TRBV27 and J usage is TRBJ1-2; 7 bases fit TRBD1. The ends lost 6 bases at V and 2 bases at J; junction bases unmatched: 6. The CDR3 runs to 14 residues. Germline CDR1 reads MNHEY; CDR2 reads SMNVEV (reference sequence). CDR3 amino acids: CASRMRQGNYGYTF. The CDR3 region has the DNA TGTGCCAGCAGGATGAGACAGGGCAACTATGGCTACACCTTC.

The rearrangement joins TRBV19 to TRBJ1-2; a possible D gene is TRBD1 (6 bases). Germline loops: CDR1 LNHDA, CDR2 SQIVND (reference sequence). The CDR3 extends over 15 amino acids. V was cut by 6 bases and J by 4 bases, with 18 bases left in between. CDR3 region: CASRRPEGGSYGYTF. Written as DNA, the CDR3 is TGTGCCAGTAGAAGGCCGGAGGGGGGGAGCTATGGCTACACCTTC.

This chain joins TRBV2 and TRBJ1-4; D is uncertain. Germline V gene data show CDR1 as SNHLY and CDR2 as FYNNEI. This CDR3 is built from 15 residues. Deletions cut 2 bases from V and 4 bases from J, with 11 bases between. The chain's CDR3 is CASSERERYNEKLFF. The CDR3 DNA is TGTGCCAGCAGTGAACGGGAGCGATATAATGAAAAACTGTTTTTT.

The chain links TRBV2 to TRBJ2-1; D remains unclear. The CDR3 contains 16 residues. Germline V CDR1 and CDR2: SNHLY, FYNNEI. V lost 6 bases and J lost 4, with 19 bases in between. This CDR3 is CASRSGTPLPYNEQFF. The CDR3 DNA is TGTGCCAGCAGATCAGGCACCCCTCTCCCGTACAATGAGCAGTTCTTC.

The genes are TRBV4-2 and TRBJ2-3, with D perhaps matching TRBD2 (7 bases). Germline loops: CDR1 LGHNA, CDR2 YNFKEQ. Trimming pared 0 bases from V and 6 bases from J, leaving 22 bases between. This CDR3 comprises 18 residues. The CDR3 protein is CASSQETLFRGRGDTQYF. The CDR3 DNA sequence: TGTGCCAGCAGCCAAGAAACTCTTTTTAGGGGGAGGGGGGATACGCAGTATTTT.

V usage is TRBV6-5 and J usage is TRBJ1-1; 7 bases align to TRBD1. The CDR3 contains 14 residues. The germline V gene has CDR1 MNHEY and CDR2 SVGAGI. Germline trimming cut 6 bases from V and 4 bases from J; bases unmatched to any gene: 8. For the CDR3, the DNA is TGTGCCAGCAGCCCAGACAGGGAGAGCACTGAAGCTTTCTTT. Encoded protein: CASSPDRESTEAFF.

The chain employs TRBV4-1 and TRBJ1-4; no clear D. CDR1 and CDR2 (germline): MGHRA, YSYEKL. The ends were cut back, 4 bases at V and 8 bases at J, with 11 bases in the middle. CDR3 length: 13 amino acids. For the CDR3, the DNA is TGCGCCAGCAGCCTTGGCAGTTTAGAAAAACTGTTTTTT. Encoded protein: CASSLGSLEKLFF.

The CDR3, as DNA: TGCGCCAGCAGACCGGGACAGGGGTCGAAGACCCAGTACTTC. Its translation is CASRPGQGSKTQYF. The chain is built from TRBV5-1 and TRBJ2-5, with 10 nucleotides matching TRBD1. J was trimmed by 6 bases and V by 5 bases; bases with no gene match: 7. This CDR3 region has 14 residues. Germline CDR1 SGHRS, CDR2 YFSETQ.

This chain connects TRBV6-5 to TRBJ2-5; 8 bases are a match to TRBD2. Germline assignment: CDR1 MNHEY and CDR2 SVGAGI. The CDR3 extends over 13 amino acids. V was pared by 10 bases and J by 5 bases, with 9 bases of the junction left unmatched. The CDR3 reads CATSREGHETQYF. CDR3 DNA: TGTGCCACTAGTCGGGAGGGCCACGAGACCCAGTACTTC.

This clone was counted at least ten times. The chain employs TRBV10-3 and TRBJ1-4; D is perhaps TRBD1 (5 bases). CDR1 and CDR2 from the germline V gene are ENHRY and SYGVKD. The V and J ends lost 6 bases and 4 bases respectively, with 9 bases between them. There are 13 residues in the CDR3. Written as DNA, the CDR3 is TGTGCCATCAGACCGGACAATAATGAAAAACTGTTTTTT. Translating it yields CAIRPDNNEKLFF.

The chain is built from TRBV19 and TRBJ2-1, with 11 positions matching TRBD2. This CDR3 contains 15 residues. Germline V gene lookup returns CDR1 LNHDA and CDR2 SQIVND (reference sequence). Trimming removed 6 bases from V and 6 bases from J; junction bases left unmatched: 7. The CDR3: CASRVSGGASNEQFF. The CDR3 DNA reads as TGTGCCAGTAGGGTTAGCGGGGGGGCTTCCAATGAGCAGTTCTTC.

This chain links TRBV4-1 with TRBJ2-7; D not certain. Between the trimmed V and J ends, which lost 1 base and 0 bases, there was a span of 7 bases. The length of the CDR3 is 14 residues. Germline values: CDR1 MGHRA, CDR2 YSYEKL. The CDR3 loop is CASSQVFSSYEQYF. The CDR3 DNA reads TGCGCCAGCAGCCAAGTCTTTTCCTCCTACGAGCAGTACTTC.

This clone was counted between two and nine times. This chain uses TRBV7-9 with TRBJ2-7; TRBD1 aligns across 7 bases. Germline CDR1 reads SEHNR; CDR2 reads FQNEAQ (reference sequence). V trimming: 7 bases; J trimming: 5 bases; junction bases outside the gene matches: 8. CDR3 length equals 13 residues. As DNA, the CDR3 is TGTGCCAGCATGGAACAGGGGTGGGACGAGCAGTACTTC. Translating it yields CASMEQGWDEQYF.

The genes are TRBV6-1 and TRBJ1-5; TRBD1 might be the D (5 bases). The germline V and J ends were trimmed by 3 bases and 7 bases, with 16 bases remaining between them. Germline V gene data show CDR1 as MNHNS and CDR2 as SASEGT. The CDR3 runs 15 residues. CDR3 in amino acids: CASSDRRGSGQPQHF. CDR3 sequence (DNA): TGTGCCAGCAGTGACCGACGGGGGAGTGGGCAGCCCCAGCATTTT.

The J gene is TRBJ1-1, the V gene TRBV7-2; D gene unclear. Trimming removed 5 bases at V and 4 bases at J, with 14 bases between. The CDR3 is 14 amino acids. Germline CDR1 SGHTA, CDR2 FQGNSA. CDR3 sequence reads: CASSPTAGATEAFF. The CDR3 region has the DNA TGTGCCAGCAGCCCTACGGCAGGTGCCACTGAAGCTTTCTTT.

The V gene is TRBV28, the J gene TRBJ2-7; perhaps TRBD2 as D (6 bases). In germline, CDR1 is MDHEN, CDR2 SYDVKM. Trimming left V 1 base short and J 3 bases short, with 10 bases between. CDR3 length: 14 residues. The CDR3 bases are TGTGCCAGCAGTTTATACGGGAGCGGCTACGAGCAGTACTTC. As protein: CASSLYGSGYEQYF.

In this sample, this clone turned up once. The chain carries TRBV19 and TRBJ2-1; TRBD2 is a possible D gene (5 bases). The CDR3 is 15 residues long. Trimming took off 4 bases at V and 5 bases at J, with 15 bases between the two ends. Germline V gene sequence: CDR1 LNHDA, CDR2 SQIVND (reference sequence). This CDR3 reads CASSTLPTGNNEQFF. In DNA form, the CDR3 reads TGTGCCAGTAGTACCCTCCCAACGGGAAACAATGAGCAGTTCTTC. The variable domain in full, completed from reference TRBV19 and TRBJ2-1, reads DGGITQSPKYLFRKEGQNVTLSCEQNLNHDAMYWYRQDPGQGLRLIYYSQIVNDFQKGDIAEGYSVSREKKESFPLTVTSAQKNPTAFYLCASSTLPTGNNEQFFGPGTRLTVL.

This chain joins TRBV5-4 and TRBJ1-1; 9 bases fit TRBD1. This CDR3 comprises 16 residues. Germline V gene data show CDR1 as SGHNT and CDR2 as YYREEE (reference sequence). Trimming took 0 bases from V and 2 from J; bases not matched to a gene: 5. The CDR3 is CASSLAGQGLNTEAFF. CDR3 nucleotide sequence: TGTGCCAGCAGCTTGGCGGGACAGGGCTTAAACACTGAAGCTTTCTTT.

This chain joins TRBV11-2 and TRBJ1-4; D remains ambiguous. Germline assignment: CDR1 SGHAT and CDR2 FQNNGV. The CDR3 is 16 residues long. The ends were cut back, 2 bases at V and 3 bases at J, with 13 bases in the middle. The CDR3 is CASSLTPTEPNEKLFF. The DNA of the CDR3 is TGTGCCAGCAGCTTAACTCCCACAGAACCTAATGAAAAACTGTTTTTT. Together with reference TRBV11-2 and TRBJ1-4, the CDR3 gives the full variable domain: EAGVAQSPRYKIIEKRQSVAFWCNPISGHATLYWYQQILGQGPKLLIQFQNNGVVDDSQLPKDRFSAERLKGVDSTLKIQPAKLEDSAVYLCASSLTPTEPNEKLFFGSGTQLSVL.

The V gene is TRBV27, the J gene TRBJ1-2, with D tentatively TRBD1 (5 bases). V was trimmed by 6 bases and J by 4 bases, leaving 18 bases between them. Germline-derived CDR1 and CDR2 are MNHEY and SMNVEV (reference sequence). This CDR3 region has 15 residues. The CDR3 nucleotides are TGTGCCAGCAGGCCCAACGGGGGGACCGTCTATGGCTACACCTTC. Its translation: CASRPNGGTVYGYTF.

V gene TRBV9 combines with J gene TRBJ2-5; the D is unclear. Germline CDR1 and CDR2: SGDLS and YYNGEE. The length of the CDR3 is 14 residues. V was cut by 3 bases and J by 4 bases, with 13 bases left in between. The DNA for the CDR3 is TGTGCCAGCAGCGCCCTCTCGTCAGGAGAGACCCAGTACTTC. Translation gives CASSALSSGETQYF.

This chain joins TRBV6-6 and TRBJ1-1; possible D gene TRBD1, 5 bases. This CDR3 spans 14 amino acids. Germline V lookup: CDR1 MNHNY, CDR2 SVGAGI (reference sequence). With 0 bases removed from V and 2 bases from J, the gap between germline ends came to 7 bases. The CDR3 sequence: CASSYSGDNTEAFF. The CDR3 coding sequence is TGTGCCAGCAGTTACTCAGGGGATAACACTGAAGCTTTCTTT.

This chain links TRBV5-5 with TRBJ2-1; 11 nucleotides agree with TRBD1. Germline lookup yields CDR1 SGHKS and CDR2 YYEKEE (reference sequence). The J segment lost 9 bases and the V segment lost 7 bases, leaving 9 bases of the junction unmatched. CDR3 length equals 14 residues. This chain's CDR3 is CASQRTGGLGEQFF. In DNA, the CDR3 is TGTGCCAGCCAGAGGACAGGGGGCTTGGGTGAGCAGTTCTTC.

V gene TRBV5-1 combines with J gene TRBJ2-1; possibly TRBD2 for D (6 bases). Germline values: CDR1 SGHRS, CDR2 YFSETQ. The CDR3 has 15 amino acids. V shed 3 bases and J shed 1 base, with 11 bases lying between them. The CDR3 nucleotides read TGCGCCAGCAGCTGGGGAAGCGGGTCCTACAATGAGCAGTTCTTC. As protein: CASSWGSGSYNEQFF.

This clone was recorded once. V is TRBV5-1 and J is TRBJ1-1; D not resolved. CDR1 is SGHRS and CDR2 is YFSETQ in the germline V gene. Trimming took 0 bases from V and 0 from J, leaving 12 bases between them. The CDR3 is made up of 16 amino acids. The CDR3 is CASSLAPGAMNTEAFF. The CDR3 nucleotides read TGCGCCAGCAGCTTGGCACCAGGTGCTATGAACACTGAAGCTTTCTTT. Based on the CDR3 plus reference TRBV5-1 and TRBJ1-1, the full variable domain is KAGVTQTPRYLIKTRGQQVTLSCSPISGHRSVSWYQQTPGQGLQFLFEYFSETQRNKGNFPGRFSGRQFSNSRSEMNVSTLELGDSALYLCASSLAPGAMNTEAFFGQGTRLTVV.